This T cell receptor (beta chain) was obtained from a study of neoadjuvant anti-PD-1 for oral cavity cancer. Sequenced by immunoSEQ multiplex PCR; TCRdb stores in-frame clones only, minus some. In the table there are tens of thousands of clones, 77% of which are singletons. Regarding time point: after neoadjuvant nivolumab, at surgical resection. The clonotype originates from a person aged 35-79 years with oral cavity squamous cell carcinoma. Sequencing was performed on PBMCs, taken after nivolumab (anti-PD-1) treatment.

The CDR3 is CASSTSRGTGWNEQFF. The CDR3 DNA sequence: TGTGCCAGCTCCACTTCCCGGGGGACAGGGTGGAATGAGCAGTTCTTC. The chain uses TRBV27 and TRBJ2-1; TRBD1 matches at 9 bases. There are 16 residues in the CDR3. Germline V CDR1 and CDR2: MNHEY, SMNVEV (reference sequence). J gave up 7 bases and V 8 bases, and 15 bases lay outside the gene matches.